Shown below are 10 T cell receptor beta chains from a single sample sequenced in a study of TIL therapy for anti-PD-1-resistant metastatic lung cancer. Indicated time point: pre-treatment sample, taken before nivolumab and TIL therapy. Sequencing used immunoSEQ v3. Assay used: immunoSEQ multiplex PCR; TCRdb lists only in-frame clones, some missing. The table has 30,000 or so clones, 74% seen once. Source: blood, taken at baseline. Receptors originate from a woman aged 30 to 85 with non-small cell lung cancer.

The table lists this clone with a few counts. The DNA for the CDR3 is TGTGCCAGCAGTGAGGGTCCCACAGATACGCAGTATTTT. Translated: CASSEGPTDTQYF. The chain employs TRBV6-4 and TRBJ2-3, with no clear D. CDR1 is MRHNA and CDR2 is SNTAGT in the germline V gene. This CDR3 region has 13 residues. The ends were cut back, 3 bases at V and 2 bases at J, with 6 bases in the middle.

The chain combines TRBV30 with TRBJ2-3, with D possibly TRBD2 on 6 matching bases. CDR1 is GTSNPN and CDR2 is SVGIG in the germline V gene (reference sequence). V shed 4 bases and J shed 3 bases, with 11 bases lying between them. This CDR3 has 13 residues. CDR3 bases: TGTGCCTGGAATCCAGGGAGGACAGATACGCAGTATTTT. Translating it yields CAWNPGRTDTQYF.

This sequence joins TRBV29-1 and TRBJ2-3; tentatively, D is TRBD2 (5 bases). Germline CDR1 reads SQVTM; CDR2 reads ANQGSEA. V shed 3 bases and J shed 7 bases, with 17 bases lying between them. This CDR3 spans 14 amino acids. CDR3 sequence (DNA): TGCAGCGTTGACGGTTCGGTCAGCGGATATACGCAGTATTTT. It yields the protein CSVDGSVSGYTQYF.

This chain links TRBV29-1 with TRBJ2-1; 12 nucleotides align to TRBD2. The CDR3 totals 13 residues. The germline V gene has CDR1 SQVTM and CDR2 ANQGSEA. V lost 7 bases, J lost 3 bases, and 1 base stayed unmatched. The CDR3 region is CSGTSGVYNEQFF. CDR3 DNA sequence: TGCAGCGGGACTAGCGGGGTCTACAATGAGCAGTTCTTC.

This chain connects TRBV29-1 to TRBJ2-7; 10 bases fit TRBD2. Germline V gene data show CDR1 as SQVTM and CDR2 as ANQGSEA. Trimming cost V 6 bases and J 2 bases; bases outside gene matches: 7. The CDR3 is 14 residues long. CDR3 residues: CSVLLAGLPYEQYF. DNA of the CDR3: TGCAGCGTCCTACTAGCGGGACTCCCCTACGAGCAGTACTTC.

The V call is TRBV5-6, the J call TRBJ1-5; no clear D. Germline assignment: CDR1 SGHDT and CDR2 YYEEEE. With 1 base removed from V and 9 bases from J, the gap between germline ends came to 11 bases. The CDR3 spans 13 residues. The CDR3 is CASSLRAGWPQHF. For the CDR3, the DNA is TGTGCCAGCAGCTTGCGGGCGGGGTGGCCCCAGCATTTT.

The rearrangement links TRBV5-1 to TRBJ2-7, with D possibly matching TRBD1 (6 bases). CDR3 size: 12 residues. The V gene's germline CDR1 is SGHRS and CDR2 YFSETQ. The V gene lost 0 bases and the J gene lost 6 bases, with 7 bases spanning the gap. The CDR3 sequence: CASSLEGVEQYF. The CDR3 DNA reads as TGCGCCAGCAGCTTGGAGGGGGTCGAGCAGTACTTC.

In this sample, this clone turned up a few times. The chain couples TRBV29-1 to TRBJ2-1; 7 bases fit TRBD2. CDR3 length: 15 amino acids. The V gene end was trimmed by 3 bases and the J gene end by 4 bases; junction bases not matched to a gene: 9. The germline CDR1 and CDR2 sequences are SQVTM and ANQGSEA. The CDR3 region has the DNA TGCAGCGTTGATGGTCCACTAGCGAATTACAATGAGCAGTTCTTC. Translation gives CSVDGPLANYNEQFF.

This chain uses TRBV25-1 with TRBJ1-4; D remains unclear. Trimming shortened V by 1 base and J by 8 bases, and 17 bases separated the two germline ends. CDR1 is MGHDK, CDR2 SYGVNS, per germline. The CDR3 consists of 16 residues. The CDR3, as DNA: TGTGCCAGCAGTGAATTCCCCCCAAGGGTTCGAGAAAAACTGTTTTTT. It specifies CASSEFPPRVREKLFF.

This chain links TRBV6-1 with TRBJ2-2; 11 bases line up with TRBD2. The CDR3 sequence is 18 residues long. Germline V CDR1 and CDR2: MNHNS, SASEGT. V lost 4 bases to trimming and J lost 6 bases; unmatched junction nucleotides: 13. As DNA, the CDR3 is TGTGCCAGCAGTGGGGGCGGCGTACTAGCGGGAGCCCCCGGGGAGCTGTTTTTT. This encodes CASSGGGVLAGAPGELFF.